One and the same sample provided the 25 T cell receptor beta chains below, sequenced in a study of blood T cell repertoires in COVID-19. Sequencing was performed with immunoSEQ multiplex PCR; in TCRdb, only in-frame clones are kept and a portion is missing. The sample lists 260,000 or so clones, roughly 80% occurring once. The sequenced material came from peripheral blood. These receptors all stem from an elderly woman with COVID-19, enrolled during active disease.

This sequence joins TRBV19 and TRBJ2-2; maybe TRBD2 (6 bases). Germline loops: CDR1 LNHDA, CDR2 SQIVND (reference sequence). CDR3 length equals 15 residues. The V and J ends lost 4 bases and 3 bases respectively, with 12 bases between them. The CDR3 loop reads CASSTLSGYTGELFF. CDR3 sequence (DNA): TGTGCCAGTAGTACCCTTAGCGGATACACCGGGGAGCTGTTTTTT.

This clone was recorded a few times. V and J are TRBV3-1 (or the pseudogene TRBV3-2) and TRBJ1-3; 8 positions agree with TRBD1. This CDR3 spans 16 amino acids. The V segment lost 4 bases and the J segment 2 bases; nucleotides outside the gene matches: 7. Germline CDR1 reads LGHDT; CDR2 reads YNNKEL (reference sequence). DNA of the CDR3: TGTGCCAGCAGCCTCCCCCCGACAGGGGCTGGAAACACCATATATTTT. The encoded protein is CASSLPPTGAGNTIYF.

This chain connects TRBV9 to TRBJ2-1, with 13 bases fitting TRBD2. The CDR3 spans 16 residues. Per the germline V gene, CDR1 is SGDLS and CDR2 is YYNGEE. Trimming removed 4 bases from V and 10 bases from J; junction bases left unmatched: 11. CDR3 nucleotide sequence: TGTGCCAGCAGCCTACGAGGGACTAGCGGGGTCCAAGAGCAGTTCTTC. Translation gives CASSLRGTSGVQEQFF.

The chain joins TRBV19 to TRBJ1-4, with 9 nucleotides matching TRBD1. Germline lookup yields CDR1 LNHDA and CDR2 SQIVND (reference sequence). The ends lost 5 bases at V and 10 bases at J; junction bases unmatched: 11. The length of the CDR3 is 15 residues. The CDR3: CASSPPGQGVGKLFF. The CDR3 nucleotides read TGTGCCAGTAGTCCGCCGGGACAGGGTGTGGGAAAACTGTTTTTT.

J is TRBJ2-3 and V is TRBV30; 8 positions agree with TRBD2. This CDR3 spans 14 amino acids. CDR1 and CDR2 from the germline V gene are GTSNPN and SVGIG (reference sequence). Germline trimming cut 4 bases from V and 6 bases from J; bases unmatched to any gene: 9. CDR3 nucleotides: TGTGCCTGGACCCACGGGAGGGAGCTCGATACGCAGTATTTT. It yields the protein CAWTHGRELDTQYF. Together with reference TRBV30 and TRBJ2-3, the CDR3 gives the full variable domain: SQTIHQWPATLVQPVGSPLSLECTVEGTSNPNLYWYRQAAGRGLQLLFYSVGIGQISSEVPQNLSASRPQDRQFILSSKKLLLSDSGFYLCAWTHGRELDTQYFGPGTRLTVL.

This clone was seen once. The chain combines TRBV3-1 (or the pseudogene TRBV3-2) with TRBJ2-1; 7 nucleotides align to TRBD2. The trim removed 3 bases at V and 3 bases at J, leaving 5 bases unmatched. The CDR3 runs 15 residues. Germline CDR1 reads LGHDT; CDR2 reads YNNKEL (reference sequence). The CDR3 is CASSHGTGGYNEQFF. CDR3 nucleotide sequence: TGTGCCAGCAGCCATGGAACGGGAGGCTACAATGAGCAGTTCTTC.

The chain recombines TRBV29-1 with TRBJ2-3; the match to TRBD2 covers 11 bases. V trimming: 6 bases; J trimming: 5 bases; junction bases outside the gene matches: 7. Germline V gives CDR1 SQVTM, CDR2 ANQGSEA. The CDR3 sequence is 14 residues long. The CDR3: CSVVAGGFRDTQYF. In nucleotides, the CDR3 is TGCAGCGTCGTAGCGGGGGGGTTTAGAGATACGCAGTATTTT.

This chain connects TRBV5-1 to TRBJ2-1; the match to TRBD2 covers 8 bases. The CDR3 length is 17 residues. CDR1 is SGHRS and CDR2 is YFSETQ in the germline V gene. V shed 1 base, J shed 6 bases, and the junction held 12 bases outside the gene matches. CDR3 coding DNA: TGCGCCAGCAGCTTGAACCCCGGGGGGGCTATAGGCAATGAGCAGTTCTTC. Protein: CASSLNPGGAIGNEQFF.

The rearrangement uses TRBV6-5 and TRBJ1-6, with D possibly matching TRBD1 (5 bases). V was clipped by 6 bases and J by 5 bases, with 11 bases between them. Looked up from germline, CDR1 is MNHEY and CDR2 is SVGAGI. This CDR3 comprises 14 residues. The CDR3 sequence: CASRAGLNNSPLHF. CDR3 bases: TGTGCCAGCAGGGCAGGGCTAAATAATTCACCCCTCCACTTT.

The rearrangement links TRBV4-1 to TRBJ2-5; weak D call: TRBD1 (6 bases). This CDR3 is 14 amino acids long. V was cut by 4 bases and J by 3 bases, with 12 bases left in between. CDR1 and CDR2 from the germline V gene are MGHRA and YSYEKL. CDR3: CASSLWAGEETQYF. CDR3 DNA: TGCGCCAGCAGCCTTTGGGCAGGGGAAGAGACCCAGTACTTC.

This clone was detected only once. The rearrangement joins TRBV7-2 to TRBJ2-1, with 10 bases fitting TRBD2. Germline CDR1 and CDR2: SGHTA and FQGNSA. CDR3 length: 16 amino acids. V shed 5 bases and J 6 bases; nucleotides not matched to a gene: 10. CDR3: CASSVPTSGVLNEQFF. Written as DNA, the CDR3 is TGTGCCAGCAGCGTACCTACTAGCGGGGTCCTCAATGAGCAGTTCTTC.

This clone was recorded a few times. The V gene is TRBV18, the J gene TRBJ2-3, with 10 bases identical to TRBD2. Trimming at V came to 2 bases and at J to 3 bases, leaving 5 bases not matched to a gene. The CDR3 is 16 residues long. The germline V gene encodes CDR1 KGHSH and CDR2 LQKENI. The CDR3 sequence: CASSPNSGGLTDTQYF. The CDR3 DNA follows: TGTGCCAGCTCACCAAATAGCGGGGGGCTTACAGATACGCAGTATTTT.

The chain joins TRBV9 to TRBJ1-2; D is perhaps TRBD1 (5 bases). V lost 4 bases and J 0 bases, leaving 13 bases between the germline ends. The CDR3 has 15 amino acids. CDR1 is SGDLS and CDR2 is YYNGEE in the germline V gene. The DNA of the CDR3 is TGTGCCAGCAGCCCCCGACAGTCAGCTAACTATGGCTACACCTTC. Protein product: CASSPRQSANYGYTF.

The chain is built from TRBV6-5 and TRBJ1-3, with D possibly being TRBD1 (6 bases). Trimming stripped 2 bases from V and 4 bases from J, with 12 bases between. The length of the CDR3 is 15 residues. CDR1 is MNHEY, CDR2 SVGAGI, per germline. CDR3 residues: CASSYAGVGGNTIYF. DNA for the CDR3: TGTGCCAGCAGTTACGCAGGGGTAGGCGGAAACACCATATATTTT.

This clone has only one observation. The chain links TRBV5-1 to TRBJ1-3; D is unclear. This CDR3 has 16 residues. V lost 4 bases and J 0 bases, leaving 14 bases between the germline ends. Germline assignment: CDR1 SGHRS and CDR2 YFSETQ. The CDR3 sequence is CASSPGGSLSGNTIYF. Written as DNA, the CDR3 is TGCGCCAGCAGCCCCGGTGGGAGCCTCTCTGGAAACACCATATATTTT. The full variable domain, in which reference TRBV5-1 and TRBJ1-3 provide the parts outside the CDR3, is KAGVTQTPRYLIKTRGQQVTLSCSPISGHRSVSWYQQTPGQGLQFLFEYFSETQRNKGNFPGRFSGRQFSNSRSEMNVSTLELGDSALYLCASSPGGSLSGNTIYFGEGSWLTVV.

The V and J genes are TRBV5-4 and TRBJ2-2, with 12 bases lining up with TRBD2. Germline values: CDR1 SGHNT, CDR2 YYREEE (reference sequence). This CDR3 is built from 16 residues. Trimming took 1 base from V and 8 from J; bases not matched to a gene: 6. The CDR3 coding sequence is TGTGCCAGCAGCTTGCAGCTAGCGGGGGGGCGTGGGGAGCTGTTTTTT. This translates into CASSLQLAGGRGELFF.

The rearrangement joins TRBV15 to TRBJ2-6; D might be TRBD1 (5 bases). Germline CDR1 and CDR2: LNHNV and YYDKDF (reference sequence). This CDR3 has 15 residues. V was pared by 5 bases and J by 4 bases, with 12 bases between. The CDR3: CATSSQGSGANVLTF. For the CDR3, the DNA is TGTGCCACCAGCTCCCAGGGATCCGGGGCCAACGTCCTGACTTTC.

This clone was seen more than once but under ten times. J is TRBJ2-6 and V is TRBV7-2, with 7 bases matching TRBD2. Germline CDR1 SGHTA, CDR2 FQGNSA. This CDR3 has 17 amino acids. The J segment lost 0 bases and the V segment lost 5 bases, leaving 7 bases of the junction unmatched. This CDR3 reads CASSPGLVFSGANVLTF. In DNA form, the CDR3 reads TGTGCCAGCAGCCCCGGACTAGTTTTCTCTGGGGCCAACGTCCTGACTTTC.

This chain uses TRBV5-1 with TRBJ2-1; 15 bases are a match to TRBD2. Germline trimming cut 4 bases from V and 7 bases from J; bases unmatched to any gene: 6. Germline V gene sequence: CDR1 SGHRS, CDR2 YFSETQ. CDR3 size: 16 residues. In DNA form, the CDR3 reads TGCGCCAGCAGCCGGACTAGCGGGAGGGCCTCGAATGAGCAGTTCTTC. Translated: CASSRTSGRASNEQFF. Drawing the rest from reference TRBV5-1 and TRBJ2-1, the complete variable domain is KAGVTQTPRYLIKTRGQQVTLSCSPISGHRSVSWYQQTPGQGLQFLFEYFSETQRNKGNFPGRFSGRQFSNSRSEMNVSTLELGDSALYLCASSRTSGRASNEQFFGPGTRLTVL.

The chain uses TRBV6-1 and TRBJ2-7; D possibly corresponds to TRBD2 (6 bases). Germline-derived CDR1 and CDR2 are MNHNS and SASEGT. V was shortened by 6 bases and J by 5 bases, with 11 bases between the two germline ends. This CDR3 contains 12 residues. CDR3 nucleotide sequence: TGTGCCAGCAGGTTCGGGGAGGACGAGCAGTACTTC. Translating gives CASRFGEDEQYF.

This sequence joins TRBV25-1 and TRBJ1-2; 9 bases are a match to TRBD1. The CDR3 sequence is 16 residues long. Germline loops: CDR1 MGHDK, CDR2 SYGVNS. V shed 2 bases and J 7 bases; nucleotides not matched to a gene: 11. CDR3 coding DNA: TGTGCCAGCAGTGAACTTCCTTCCGGGGGACAGGGTGGCTACACCTTC. Translation gives CASSELPSGGQGGYTF.

This rearrangement joins TRBV30 to TRBJ1-5; D gene ambiguous. Germline V CDR1 and CDR2: GTSNPN, SVGIG (reference sequence). CDR3 length: 13 amino acids. The V end lost 1 base, the J end lost 7 bases, and 11 bases lay between the germline ends. CDR3 residues: CAWSGGIGQPQHF. The CDR3 region has the DNA TGTGCCTGGAGTGGAGGGATAGGACAGCCCCAGCATTTT.

This clone appeared once. The rearrangement joins TRBV7-9 to TRBJ1-2, with TRBD1 matching over 7 bases. V shed 3 bases and J 1 base; nucleotides not matched to a gene: 2. Germline V lookup: CDR1 SEHNR, CDR2 FQNEAQ (reference sequence). This CDR3 is 14 amino acids long. The DNA for the CDR3 is TGTGCCAGCAGCTTGACAGGGCTTAACTATGGCTACACCTTC. Translation: CASSLTGLNYGYTF.

J is TRBJ1-1 and V is TRBV5-1; no clear D gene. The V gene's germline CDR1 is SGHRS and CDR2 YFSETQ. Trimming took 1 base from V and 1 from J, leaving 8 bases between them. The CDR3 is 14 amino acids. The CDR3 loop is CASSLLAENTEAFF. The CDR3 nucleotides read TGCGCCAGCAGCTTGTTAGCGGAGAACACTGAAGCTTTCTTT.

V gene TRBV7-9 combines with J gene TRBJ2-1, with D uncertain. V lost 1 base and J lost 8, with 6 bases in between. The CDR3 covers 12 residues. Per the germline V gene, CDR1 is SEHNR and CDR2 is FQNEAQ (reference sequence). This chain's CDR3 is CASSLDGDEQFF. The CDR3, as DNA: TGTGCCAGCAGCTTAGACGGAGATGAGCAGTTCTTC.